Below, one T cell receptor beta chain is given with its context. Germline V gives CDR1 MGHRA, CDR2 YSYEKL. The CDR3 is 15 amino acids. With 4 bases removed from V and 4 bases from J, the gap between germline ends came to 13 bases. An even split of each subset's genomic DNA across several immunoSEQ plates was performed. On ten immunoSEQ deep assay plates, unsorted PBMC DNA was sequenced. The protocol was immunoSEQ multiplex PCR, while the TCRdb copy is restricted to in-frame clones and leaves out a portion. This table has about half a million clones, 70% to 80% appearing once. The data originate from a study of shared clonotypes between healthy human individuals.

The rearrangement uses TRBV4-1 and TRBJ1-4; maybe TRBD1 (5 bases). This TCR derives from a woman aged 40-49 years in good health. Some clones in this sample may be carry-over from other donors' samples. Sequenced input: PBMCs. The CDR3 reads CASSPIGAGNEKLFF. The CDR3 DNA reads TGCGCCAGCAGCCCGATAGGGGCCGGTAATGAAAAACTGTTTTTT.